The 4 T cell receptor beta chains reported below all come from one sample, sequenced in a study of patients and donors after allogeneic stem cell transplantation. TCRdb processed the RT-PCR reads anew with MiXCR; each CDR3 protein has one entry. The sample includes 200,000 to 250,000 distinct CDR3 sequences, roughly an eighth seen only once; the top ten take roughly 12%. Sequencing was done on a sample of blood, either unsorted or a sorted T cell fraction (not recorded which). The source of these receptors is a human donor who was either an allogeneic HSCT recipient or a stem cell or donor lymphocyte infusion donor (not recorded which). It is not recorded whose cells these are; they may come from a transplant donor.

The chain joins TRBV5-1 to TRBJ2-7; 11 bases agree with TRBD2. The CDR3 consists of 15 residues. Germline V gene sequence: CDR1 SGHRS, CDR2 YFSETQ. With 4 bases clipped from V and 3 bases from J, the junction kept 6 bases outside the gene matches. The CDR3 region has the DNA TGCGCCAGCAGCATAACTAGCGGGAGAGTCTACGAGCAGTACTTC. This sequence encodes CASSITSGRVYEQYF.

CDR3 in amino acids: CASRPADREVTEAFF. The CDR3 DNA sequence: TGTGCCAGCAGACCCGCGGACAGGGAGGTCACTGAAGCTTTCTTT. V gene TRBV6-2 or TRBV6-3 combines with J gene TRBJ1-1, with 8 bases identical to TRBD1. The V and J ends lost 6 bases and 4 bases, in that order; junction bases with no gene match: 10. Germline V gene sequence: CDR1 MNHEY, CDR2 SVGEGT. The CDR3 runs to 15 residues.

This clonotype was picked up a small number of times. The V gene is TRBV5-6, the J gene TRBJ2-6, with no clear D. The CDR3 has 14 amino acids. Germline lookup yields CDR1 SGHDT and CDR2 YYEEEE. With 2 bases removed from V and 2 bases from J, the gap between germline ends came to 5 bases. CDR3 coding DNA: TGTGCCAGCAGCTTTTCGACTGGGGCCAACGTCCTGACTTTC. Its protein product is CASSFSTGANVLTF. The whole variable domain, filled in from reference TRBV5-6 and TRBJ2-6, reads DAGVTQSPTHLIKTRGQQVTLRCSPKSGHDTVSWYQQALGQGPQFIFQYYEEEERQRGNFPDRFSGHQFPNYSSELNVNALLLGDSALYLCASSFSTGANVLTFGAGSRLTVL.

This clonotype was detected a few times. The rearrangement joins TRBV12-3 or TRBV12-4 to TRBJ2-5; D may be TRBD1 or TRBD2 (5 bases each). Trimming cost V 2 bases and J 7 bases, with 14 bases left between them. This CDR3 is 14 amino acids long. In DNA, the CDR3 is TGTGCCAGCAGTTTAAGCCGGGTTGGGGGGACCCAGTACTTC. This sequence encodes CASSLSRVGGTQYF.